A selection of T cell receptor beta chains follows, all from one sample in a study of blood T cell repertoires in COVID-19. The data were produced by immunoSEQ multiplex PCR, yet TCRdb's version contains in-frame clones alone and is incomplete. The profile shows around 260,000 clones, roughly 90% of them singletons. What was sequenced was PBMCs or T cells enriched from blood (not recorded which). The receptors come from a woman aged 25-40 years who had recovered from COVID-19. Each CDR3 is given with its conserved first and last residue. A D gene is named only where the DNA matches it firmly. The size field is filled for only some rows; it gives once, few, many or a size class.

TRBJ2-4 NA TRBV6-5 NA CASSYLDTRNIQYF TGTGCCAGCAGTTACCTCGACACCAGAAACATTCAGTACTTC
TRBJ2-4 NA TRBV19 once CASTPDRGAKNIQYF TGTGCCAGTACCCCAGACAGAGGAGCCAAAAACATTCAGTACTTC
TRBJ2-3 TRBD2 TRBV4-3 once CASSQDSAGGPIDTQYF TGCGCCAGCAGCCAAGATTCGGCGGGAGGGCCAATAGATACGCAGTATTTT
TRBJ1-5 TRBD1 TRBV6-1 NA CASSGAGGQGVDQPQHF TGTGCCAGCAGTGGTGCCGGGGGACAGGGGGTTGATCAGCCCCAGCATTTT
TRBJ2-3 TRBD2 TRBV28 NA CASSASGRDTQYF TGTGCCAGCAGTGCTAGCGGGAGAGATACGCAGTATTTT
TRBJ1-1 NA TRBV13 NA CASSFWANTEAFF TGTGCCAGCAGCTTTTGGGCTAACACTGAAGCTTTCTTT
TRBJ2-7 NA TRBV7-9 NA CASSFGSPGEQYF TGTGCCAGCAGCTTCGGTTCACCGGGGGAGCAGTACTTC
TRBJ2-2 NA TRBV7-8 NA CASSLAYSKGELFF TGTGCCAGCAGCTTAGCTTACTCCAAGGGGGAGCTGTTTTTT
TRBJ2-1 NA TRBV19 NA CASSALLLDEQFF TGTGCCAGTAGTGCTCTCCTTTTAGATGAGCAGTTCTTC
TRBJ2-3 NA TRBV28 NA CASSSGAADTQYF TGTGCCAGCAGTTCAGGGGCTGCAGATACGCAGTATTTT
TRBJ1-1 NA TRBV6-1 NA CASSETWARAFF TGTGCCAGCAGTGAAACTTGGGCCAGGGCTTTCTTT
TRBJ1-2 TRBD1 TRBV10-3 NA CAIFPGGTGGDYGYTF TGTGCCATTTTTCCTGGGGGGACAGGGGGCGACTATGGCTACACCTTC
TRBJ1-1 TRBD1 TRBV11-3 NA CASSSYRGPTEAFF TGTGCCAGCAGCTCCTACAGGGGGCCAACTGAAGCTTTCTTT
TRBJ2-1 TRBD1 TRBV7-9 NA CASSSRGQGSYNEQFF TGTGCCAGCAGCTCCAGAGGACAGGGCTCCTACAATGAGCAGTTCTTC
TRBJ2-7 TRBD1 TRBV7-6 NA CASRSGARDRVPYEQYF TGTGCCAGCAGGTCCGGGGCCCGGGACAGGGTTCCCTACGAGCAGTACTTC
TRBJ2-6 TRBD1 TRBV5-4 NA CASSSSDRAGVLTF TGTGCCAGCAGTTCCTCGGACAGGGCGGGCGTCCTGACTTTC
TRBJ2-7 TRBD1 TRBV7-3 NA CASALGTGSYEQYF TGTGCCAGTGCCCTGGGGACAGGCTCCTACGAGCAGTACTTC
TRBJ2-5 TRBD2 TRBV11-2 NA CASSLELAGGGWLQETQYF TGTGCCAGCAGCTTAGAACTAGCGGGAGGAGGGTGGCTCCAAGAGACCCAGTACTTC
TRBJ2-1 NA TRBV18 NA CASSPPYLNEQFF TGTGCCAGCTCACCACCGTATTTAAATGAGCAGTTCTTC
TRBJ2-1 TRBD2 TRBV28 few CASSLFLAGYNEQFF TGTGCCAGCAGTTTATTTCTAGCGGGGTACAATGAGCAGTTCTTC
TRBJ2-7 NA TRBV24-1 once CATSDLDYSYEQYF TGTGCCACCAGTGATTTGGACTACTCCTACGAGCAGTACTTC
TRBJ1-5 NA TRBV7-9 NA CASSLGSDTNQPQHF TGTGCCAGCAGCTTAGGATCGGACACCAATCAGCCCCAGCATTTT
TRBJ2-3 TRBD2 TRBV19 NA CASSRSSGRHTDTQYF TGTGCCAGTAGTAGGTCTAGCGGGAGGCACACAGATACGCAGTATTTT
TRBJ2-5 TRBD1 TRBV9 NA CASSLGQGVWETQYF TGTGCCAGCAGCCTCGGACAGGGGGTATGGGAGACCCAGTACTTC
TRBJ2-7 NA TRBV4-1 few CASSQEEGTYEQYF TGCGCCAGCAGCCAAGAGGAGGGAACCTACGAGCAGTACTTC
TRBJ2-1 TRBD2 TRBV28 NA CASSSPGSGSDNEQFF TGTGCCAGCAGTTCCCCGGGGAGCGGGAGCGACAATGAGCAGTTCTTC
TRBJ2-1 NA TRBV9 NA CASSVQAGAWNEQFF TGTGCCAGCAGCGTTCAAGCGGGTGCTTGGAATGAGCAGTTCTTC
TRBJ1-2 NA TRBV4-1 NA CASSQVLDSANYGYTF TGCGCCAGCAGCCAAGTCCTTGACAGCGCTAACTATGGCTACACCTTC
TRBJ2-3 NA TRBV6-1 NA CASSEQGRTDTQYF TGTGCCAGCAGTGAGCAGGGGCGTACAGATACGCAGTATTTT
TRBJ2-2 NA TRBV10-2 NA CSTWGQGPSGEDTGELFF TGCTCCACCTGGGGGCAGGGCCCTAGCGGAGAGGACACCGGGGAGCTGTTTTTT
TRBJ1-1 NA TRBV6-5 NA CASSSMRDLAEAFF TGTGCCAGCAGTTCCATGCGGGACTTGGCTGAAGCTTTCTTT
TRBJ1-1 NA TRBV6-5 NA CASSQQGLNTEAFF TGTGCCAGCAGCCAGCAGGGGTTGAACACTGAAGCTTTCTTT
TRBJ2-1 TRBD2 TRBV5-5 NA CASSWTSGTNNEQFF TGTGCCAGCAGCTGGACTAGCGGAACGAACAATGAGCAGTTCTTC
TRBJ2-1 NA TRBV5-1 few CASSKQGYNEQFF TGCGCCAGCAGCAAACAGGGTTACAATGAGCAGTTCTTC
TRBJ2-2 TRBD1 TRBV27 NA CASSLRTGSAGELFF TGTGCCAGCAGTTTACGGACAGGGTCAGCCGGGGAGCTGTTTTTT
TRBJ2-3 TRBD2 TRBV19 NA CASSILAGSSTDTQYF TGTGCCAGTAGTATTTTAGCGGGATCTAGCACAGATACGCAGTATTTT
TRBJ1-3 NA TRBV18 NA CASSRRETGNTIYF TGTGCCAGCTCACGGAGGGAGACTGGAAACACCATATATTTT
TRBJ1-4 NA TRBV7-2 NA CASRRATNEKLFF TGTGCCAGCAGACGGGCAACTAATGAAAAACTGTTTTTT
TRBJ1-2 NA TRBV5-5 NA CASSQEGLADYGYTF TGTGCCAGCAGCCAGGAGGGGCTGGCGGACTATGGCTACACCTTC
TRBJ1-1 NA TRBV9 NA CASSVGDTEAFF TGTGCCAGCAGCGTAGGAGACACTGAAGCTTTCTTT
TRBJ1-5 TRBD1 TRBV28 NA CASRKGQGIQPQHF TGTGCCAGCAGAAAGGGACAGGGGATTCAGCCCCAGCATTTT
TRBJ2-7 TRBD1 TRBV28 few CASSWDRVPYEQYF TGTGCCAGCAGTTGGGACAGGGTACCCTACGAGCAGTACTTC
TRBJ1-5 TRBD1 TRBV28 NA CASSFPGQVSNQPQHF TGTGCCAGCAGTTTCCCCGGACAGGTTAGCAATCAGCCCCAGCATTTT
TRBJ2-2 TRBD2 TRBV7-8 NA CASSWTSGYANTGELFF TGTGCCAGCAGCTGGACTAGCGGTTATGCGAACACCGGGGAGCTGTTTTTT
TRBJ1-2 TRBD1 TRBV3-1/TRBV3-2 NA CASSQGGGTGVYGYTF TGTGCCAGCAGCCAAGGGGGAGGCACAGGGGTATATGGCTACACCTTC
TRBJ2-7 NA TRBV7-8 NA CASSFTGVWEQYF TGTGCCAGCAGCTTCACGGGGGTTTGGGAGCAGTACTTC
TRBJ1-2 NA TRBV6-5 NA CASSYGGLGGYTF TGTGCCAGCAGTTACGGCGGTCTTGGAGGCTACACCTTC
TRBJ1-5 NA TRBV7-2 once CASREQVSNQPQHF TGTGCCAGCAGAGAACAGGTTAGCAATCAGCCCCAGCATTTT
TRBJ1-2 NA TRBV18 few CASSPDSIYGYTF TGTGCCAGCTCACCCGACAGTATCTATGGCTACACCTTC
TRBJ1-2 NA TRBV2 NA CASSEWETNYGYTF TGTGCCAGCAGTGAGTGGGAGACTAACTATGGCTACACCTTC
TRBJ2-2 NA TRBV20-1 NA CSASQNTGELFF TGCAGTGCTAGTCAAAACACCGGGGAGCTGTTTTTT
TRBJ2-7 TRBD1 TRBV19 NA CASSGQAIYEQYF TGTGCCAGTAGTGGACAGGCTATCTACGAGCAGTACTTC
TRBJ2-1 TRBD2 TRBV7-2 NA CASSLRSASGRGRNEQFF TGTGCCAGCAGCTTAAGATCGGCTAGCGGGAGGGGTCGCAATGAGCAGTTCTTC